This is a list of T cell receptor beta chains from one sample in a study of sequential checkpoint blockade in melanoma. Only in-frame clones appear in the TCRdb table, and some are missing; sequencing was by immunoSEQ multiplex PCR. The sample carries some 40,000 clones, about 88% recorded once. Sequenced material: CD8+ T cells sorted from blood (inferred from file names), taken from a patient given nivolumab and ipilimumab in sequence. The source of these receptors is a human donor with melanoma. Each CDR3 is given with its conserved first and last residue. The D gene is left open where the match is weak. A row's size may be missing; if present it is once, few, many or a size class.

cdr3_aa,cdr3_nt,d_call,v_call,j_call,clone_size
CASANSGGQDGYTF,TGTGCCAGCGCGAATTCCGGGGGGCAGGATGGCTACACCTTC,-,TRBV2,TRBJ1-2,few
CASSSPRVHTGELFF,TGTGCCAGCAGTTCGCCGCGGGTCCACACCGGGGAGCTGTTTTTT,-,TRBV28,TRBJ2-2,-
CASSPRQISTDTQYF,TGTGCCAGCAGCCCCCGACAGATTAGCACAGATACGCAGTATTTT,-,TRBV9,TRBJ2-3,-
CSVTGQGPPDTQYF,TGCAGCGTTACGGGACAGGGTCCCCCAGATACGCAGTATTTT,TRBD1,TRBV29-1,TRBJ2-3,-
CASSIASRVPYGYTF,TGTGCCAGTAGTATAGCTTCGAGGGTCCCCTATGGCTACACCTTC,-,TRBV19,TRBJ1-2,-
CSVSFRGDRGLAGELFF,TGCAGCGTTTCGTTCAGAGGGGACAGGGGGTTGGCCGGGGAGCTGTTTTTT,TRBD1,TRBV29-1,TRBJ2-2,-
CASSLIANLAGEYNEQFF,TGTGCCAGCAGCCTAATTGCAAACCTAGCGGGAGAGTACAATGAGCAGTTCTTC,TRBD2,TRBV14,TRBJ2-1,-
CASSFMNTEAFF,TGTGCCAGCAGCTTCATGAACACTGAAGCTTTCTTT,-,TRBV7-6,TRBJ1-1,-
CASNQETSGRGDTQYF,TGTGCCAGCAATCAGGAAACTAGCGGGAGGGGCGATACGCAGTATTTT,TRBD2,TRBV7-8,TRBJ2-3,-
CASSLLVGAETQYF,TGTGCCAGCAGCTTATTGGTGGGAGCAGAGACCCAGTACTTC,-,TRBV11-1,TRBJ2-5,-
CSVLDSTSYEQYF,TGCAGCGTTCTGGACAGCACTTCCTACGAGCAGTACTTC,-,TRBV29-1,TRBJ2-7,-
CASSTGQGWTMEYEQYF,TGTGCCAGCAGCACCGGACAGGGATGGACTATGGAGTACGAGCAGTACTTC,TRBD1,TRBV7-9,TRBJ2-7,-
CASSQRLADSYEQYF,TGTGCCAGCAGCCAACGTCTGGCAGATTCCTACGAGCAGTACTTC,-,TRBV7-9,TRBJ2-7,-
CASSAGTGNYEQYF,TGTGCCAGCAGCGCTGGGACAGGGAACTACGAGCAGTACTTC,TRBD1,TRBV9,TRBJ2-7,-
CASSLDRGIDGYTF,TGTGCCAGCAGCCTCGACAGGGGGATCGACGGCTACACCTTC,TRBD1,TRBV7-8,TRBJ1-2,-
CASQGGYNEQFF,TGTGCCAGCCAGGGGGGATACAATGAGCAGTTCTTC,-,TRBV4-2,TRBJ2-1,once
CASSPSRGWPQHF,TGTGCCAGCAGTCCTTCGCGGGGGTGGCCCCAGCATTTT,-,TRBV2,TRBJ1-5,-
CASSARTGVNTEAFF,TGTGCCAGTAGTGCTAGGACAGGGGTGAACACTGAAGCTTTCTTT,TRBD1,TRBV19,TRBJ1-1,-
CASSANRGAGTEAFF,TGTGCCAGCAGTGCCAATCGTGGGGCCGGCACTGAAGCTTTCTTT,-,TRBV27,TRBJ1-1,-
CASRFARTVVTQYF,TGTGCCAGCAGATTCGCCCGGACAGTGGTTACCCAGTACTTC,-,TRBV28,TRBJ2-5,-
CASTNPVLAGGGSSYNEQFF,TGTGCCAGTACGAACCCGGTCCTAGCGGGAGGGGGTAGCTCCTACAATGAGCAGTTCTTC,TRBD2,TRBV19,TRBJ2-1,few
CASSEILTDNSPLHF,TGTGCCAGCAGTGAAATATTGACAGATAATTCACCCCTCCACTTT,-,TRBV6-1,TRBJ1-6,few
CASSLRIPILMNTEAFF,TGTGCCAGCAGTTTGAGGATCCCCATTCTCATGAACACTGAAGCTTTCTTT,-,TRBV27,TRBJ1-1,-
CASSLGEGRGDTEAFF,TGTGCCAGCAGCTTGGGGGAGGGCAGAGGGGACACTGAAGCTTTCTTT,-,TRBV7-3,TRBJ1-1,few
CASSLSELPGTVEAANTGELFF,TGCGCCAGCAGCTTGTCCGAATTACCCGGGACAGTCGAAGCCGCGAACACCGGGGAGCTGTTTTTT,TRBD1,TRBV5-1,TRBJ2-2,-
CASSPGTRSYEQYF,TGTGCCAGCAGCCCCGGGACTAGATCCTACGAGCAGTACTTC,TRBD2,TRBV28,TRBJ2-7,few
CASSILAGGDEQFF,TGTGCCAGTAGTATTTTAGCGGGAGGGGATGAGCAGTTCTTC,TRBD2,TRBV19,TRBJ2-1,-
CASPGSSYNEQFF,TGTGCCTCCCCCGGGAGCTCCTACAATGAGCAGTTCTTC,-,TRBV30,TRBJ2-1,-